This T cell receptor beta chain is drawn from a study of blood T cells in healthy people across ages. PCR was performed a second time for 7 to 11 cycles using a sample-barcoded 5' primer and a J-beta primer mix. TCRdb reprocessed the 5' RACE reads via MiXCR and lists one record per CDR3 protein. This sample has approximately 1,700,000 distinct CDR3 sequences, with about 39% found just once. V was cut by 6 bases and J by 4 bases, with 12 bases left in between. Germline assignment: CDR1 SQVTM and CDR2 ANQGSEA. CDR3 length: 12 amino acids. This clonotype was seen only a few times. The J gene is TRBJ1-1, the V gene TRBV29-1; D might be TRBD1 (6 bases). This TCR derives from a human donor in good health. Sequenced input: blood. CDR3 in amino acids: CSVSGVGTEAFF. The CDR3 DNA follows: TGCAGCGTATCAGGGGTTGGCACTGAAGCTTTCTTT. The full variable domain, completed using reference TRBV29-1 and TRBJ1-1, is SAVISQKPSRDICQRGTSLTIQCQVDSQVTMMFWYRQQPGQSLTLIATANQGSEATYESGFVIDKFPISRPNLTFSTLTVSNMSPEDSSIYLCSVSGVGTEAFFGQGTRLTVV.